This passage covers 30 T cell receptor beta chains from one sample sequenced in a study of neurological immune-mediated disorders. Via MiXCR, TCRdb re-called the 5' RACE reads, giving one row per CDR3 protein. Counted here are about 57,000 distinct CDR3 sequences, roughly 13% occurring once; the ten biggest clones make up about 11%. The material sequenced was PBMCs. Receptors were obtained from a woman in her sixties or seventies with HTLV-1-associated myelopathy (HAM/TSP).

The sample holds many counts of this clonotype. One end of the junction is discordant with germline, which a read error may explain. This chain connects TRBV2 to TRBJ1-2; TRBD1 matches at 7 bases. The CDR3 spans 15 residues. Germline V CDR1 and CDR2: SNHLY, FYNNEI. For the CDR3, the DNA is TGTGCCAGCCGTGAACAGGGGATAACGGTGGGAGGCTACACCTTC. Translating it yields CASREQGITVGGYTF.

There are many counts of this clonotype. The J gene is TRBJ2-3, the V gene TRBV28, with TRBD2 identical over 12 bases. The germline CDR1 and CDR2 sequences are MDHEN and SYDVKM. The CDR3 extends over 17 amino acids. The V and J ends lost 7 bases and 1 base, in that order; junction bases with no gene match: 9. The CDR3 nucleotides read TGTGCCAGCACCCCCAGACTAGCGGGAGTGGGCACAGATACGCAGTATTTT. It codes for CASTPRLAGVGTDTQYF.

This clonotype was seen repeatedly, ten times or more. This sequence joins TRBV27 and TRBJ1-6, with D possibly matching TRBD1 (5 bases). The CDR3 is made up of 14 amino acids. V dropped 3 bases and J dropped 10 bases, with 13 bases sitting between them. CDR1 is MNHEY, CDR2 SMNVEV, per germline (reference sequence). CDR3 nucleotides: TGTGCCAGCAGTTTCTCCAGGGAGGGATCACCCCTCCACTTT. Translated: CASSFSREGSPLHF.

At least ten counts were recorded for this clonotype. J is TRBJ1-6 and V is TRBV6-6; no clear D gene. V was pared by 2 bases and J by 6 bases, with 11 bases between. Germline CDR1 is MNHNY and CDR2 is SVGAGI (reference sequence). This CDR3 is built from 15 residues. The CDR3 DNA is TGTGCCAGCAGTTACCCCCCAGGAAGTAATTCACCCCTCCACTTT. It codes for CASSYPPGSNSPLHF.

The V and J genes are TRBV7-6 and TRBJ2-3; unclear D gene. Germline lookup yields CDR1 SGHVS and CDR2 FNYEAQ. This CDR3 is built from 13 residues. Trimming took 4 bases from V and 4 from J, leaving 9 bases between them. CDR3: CASSSPVSDTQYF. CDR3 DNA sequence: TGTGCCAGCAGCTCTCCAGTGTCAGATACGCAGTATTTT.

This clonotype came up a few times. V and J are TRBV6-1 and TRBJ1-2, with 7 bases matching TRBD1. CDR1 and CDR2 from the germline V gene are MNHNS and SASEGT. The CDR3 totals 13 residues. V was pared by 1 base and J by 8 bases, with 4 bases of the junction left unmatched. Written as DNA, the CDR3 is TGTGCCAGCAGTGAAGGAAGGGGGCGAGGCTACACCTTC. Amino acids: CASSEGRGRGYTF.

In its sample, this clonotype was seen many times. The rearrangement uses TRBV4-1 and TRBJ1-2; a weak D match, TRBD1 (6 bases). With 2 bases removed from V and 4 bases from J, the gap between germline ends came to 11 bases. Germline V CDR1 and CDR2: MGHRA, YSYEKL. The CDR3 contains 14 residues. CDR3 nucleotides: TGCGCCAGCAGCCAATTACAGGGTGCCTATGGCTACACCTTC. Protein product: CASSQLQGAYGYTF.

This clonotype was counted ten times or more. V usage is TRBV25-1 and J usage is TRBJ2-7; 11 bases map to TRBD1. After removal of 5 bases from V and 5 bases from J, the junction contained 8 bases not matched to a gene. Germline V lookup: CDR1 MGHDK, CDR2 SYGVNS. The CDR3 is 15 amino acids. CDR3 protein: CASSKPGTGGDEQYF. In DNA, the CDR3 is TGTGCCAGCAGTAAGCCCGGGACAGGGGGGGACGAGCAGTACTTC.

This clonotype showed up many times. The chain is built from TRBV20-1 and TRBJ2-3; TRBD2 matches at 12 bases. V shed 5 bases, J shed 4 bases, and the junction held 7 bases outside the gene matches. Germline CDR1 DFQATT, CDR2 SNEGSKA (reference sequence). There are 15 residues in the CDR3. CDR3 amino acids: CSAEKTSGSSDTQYF. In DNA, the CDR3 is TGCAGTGCTGAGAAGACTAGCGGGAGTTCAGATACGCAGTATTTT.

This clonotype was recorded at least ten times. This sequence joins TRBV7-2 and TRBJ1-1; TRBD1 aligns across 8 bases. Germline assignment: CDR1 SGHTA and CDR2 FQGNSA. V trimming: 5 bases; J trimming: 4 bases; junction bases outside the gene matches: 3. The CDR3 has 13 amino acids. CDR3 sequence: CASSPGQGTEAFF. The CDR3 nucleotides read TGTGCCAGCAGCCCTGGACAGGGCACTGAAGCTTTCTTT.

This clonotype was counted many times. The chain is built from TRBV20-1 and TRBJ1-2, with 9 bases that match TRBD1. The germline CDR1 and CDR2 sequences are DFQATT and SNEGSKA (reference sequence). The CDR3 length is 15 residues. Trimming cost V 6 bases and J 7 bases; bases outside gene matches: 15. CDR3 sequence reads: CSAIPPGQGPGGYTF. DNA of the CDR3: TGCAGTGCGATACCCCCGGGACAGGGCCCGGGTGGCTACACCTTC.

Here the CDR3 DNA reads TGCAGTGCTAGAGTCCCCCCTGTTGAACTGTTTTTT. Translated: CSARVPPVELFF. The J gene is TRBJ1-4, the V gene TRBV20-1; no clear D gene. V was trimmed by 1 base and J by 12 bases, leaving 12 bases between them. Germline V gene lookup returns CDR1 DFQATT and CDR2 SNEGSKA (reference sequence). The CDR3 consists of 12 residues.

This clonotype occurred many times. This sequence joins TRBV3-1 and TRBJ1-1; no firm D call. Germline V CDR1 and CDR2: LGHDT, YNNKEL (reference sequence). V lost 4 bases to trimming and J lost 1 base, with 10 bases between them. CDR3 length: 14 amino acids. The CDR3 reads CASSPMGSNTEAFF. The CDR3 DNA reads TGTGCCAGCAGCCCCATGGGGTCGAACACTGAAGCTTTCTTT.

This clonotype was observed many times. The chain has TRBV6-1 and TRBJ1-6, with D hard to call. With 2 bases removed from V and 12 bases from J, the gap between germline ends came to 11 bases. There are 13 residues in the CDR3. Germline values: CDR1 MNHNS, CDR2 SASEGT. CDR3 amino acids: CASSEYPSGPLHF. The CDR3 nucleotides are TGTGCCAGCAGTGAATACCCTAGCGGACCCCTCCACTTT.

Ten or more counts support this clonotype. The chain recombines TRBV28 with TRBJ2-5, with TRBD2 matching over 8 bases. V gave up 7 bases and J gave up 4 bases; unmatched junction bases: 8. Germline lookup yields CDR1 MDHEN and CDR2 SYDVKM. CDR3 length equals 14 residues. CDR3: CASKGGGKRETQYF. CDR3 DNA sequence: TGTGCCAGCAAAGGCGGGGGGAAGAGAGAGACCCAGTACTTC. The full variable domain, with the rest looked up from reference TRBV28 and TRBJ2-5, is DVKVTQSSRYLVKRTGEKVFLECVQDMDHENMFWYRQDPGLGLRLIYFSYDVKMKEKGDIPEGYSVSREKKERFSLILESASTNQTSMYLCASKGGGKRETQYFGPGTRLLVL.

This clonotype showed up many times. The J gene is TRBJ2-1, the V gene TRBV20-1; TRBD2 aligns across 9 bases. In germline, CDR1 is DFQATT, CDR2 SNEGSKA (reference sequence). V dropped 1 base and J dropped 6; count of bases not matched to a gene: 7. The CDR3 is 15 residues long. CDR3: CSARGGTSKGNEQFF. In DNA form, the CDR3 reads TGCAGTGCTAGAGGCGGGACTAGCAAGGGCAATGAGCAGTTCTTC.

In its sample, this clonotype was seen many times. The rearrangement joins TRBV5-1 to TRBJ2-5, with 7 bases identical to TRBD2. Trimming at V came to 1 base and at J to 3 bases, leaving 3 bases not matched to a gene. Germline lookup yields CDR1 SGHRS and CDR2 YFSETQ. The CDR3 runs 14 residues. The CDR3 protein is CASSLRTSEETQYF. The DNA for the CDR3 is TGCGCCAGCAGCTTGCGAACTAGCGAAGAGACCCAGTACTTC.

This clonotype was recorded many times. This CDR3 is CASSYFGGAQRYTF. The CDR3, as DNA: TGTGCCAGCAGTTACTTTGGCGGGGCCCAGAGATACACCTTC. The chain is built from TRBV6-5 and TRBJ1-2, with D maybe TRBD1 (5 bases). V lost 1 base and J lost 11, with 17 bases in between. The CDR3 has 14 residues. Germline CDR1 reads MNHEY; CDR2 reads SVGAGI.

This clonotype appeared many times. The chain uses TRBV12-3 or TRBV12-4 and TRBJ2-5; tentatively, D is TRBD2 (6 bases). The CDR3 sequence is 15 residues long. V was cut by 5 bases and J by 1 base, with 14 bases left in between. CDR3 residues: CASSPRGEAQETQYF. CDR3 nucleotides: TGTGCCAGCAGTCCCAGAGGGGAGGCCCAAGAGACCCAGTACTTC.

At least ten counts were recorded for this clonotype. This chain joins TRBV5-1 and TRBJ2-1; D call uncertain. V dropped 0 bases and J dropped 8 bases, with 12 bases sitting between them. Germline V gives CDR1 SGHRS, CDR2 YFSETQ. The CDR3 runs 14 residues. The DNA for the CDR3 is TGCGCCAGCAGCTTGGACGGGTATACGGATGAGCAGTTCTTC. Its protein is CASSLDGYTDEQFF.

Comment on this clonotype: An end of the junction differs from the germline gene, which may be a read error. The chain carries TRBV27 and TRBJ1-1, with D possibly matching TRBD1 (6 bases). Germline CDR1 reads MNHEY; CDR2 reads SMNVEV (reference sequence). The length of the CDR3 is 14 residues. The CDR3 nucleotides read TGTGCCAGCAGTTCAGGACAGTTGAACACTGAAGATTTCTTT. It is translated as CASSSGQLNTEDFF.

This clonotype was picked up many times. The CDR3 coding sequence is TGTGCCAGCAGCCCATGGGGGAACAATGAGCAGTTCTTC. It translates to CASSPWGNNEQFF. This chain uses TRBV5-6 with TRBJ2-1; D may correspond to TRBD1 or TRBD2 (5 bases each). Germline loops: CDR1 SGHDT, CDR2 YYEEEE. V was shortened by 4 bases and J by 5 bases, with 10 bases between the two germline ends. This CDR3 contains 13 residues.

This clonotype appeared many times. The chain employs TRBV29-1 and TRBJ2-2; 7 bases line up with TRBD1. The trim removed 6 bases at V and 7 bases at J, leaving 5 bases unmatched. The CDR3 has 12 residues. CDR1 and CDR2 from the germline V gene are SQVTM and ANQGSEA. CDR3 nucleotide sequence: TGCAGCGTGGGGACAGATAGCGGGGAGCTGTTTTTT. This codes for CSVGTDSGELFF.

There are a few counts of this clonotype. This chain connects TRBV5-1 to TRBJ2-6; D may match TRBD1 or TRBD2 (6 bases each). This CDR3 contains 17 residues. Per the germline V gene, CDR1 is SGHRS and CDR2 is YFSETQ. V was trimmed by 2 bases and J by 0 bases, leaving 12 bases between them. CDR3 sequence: CASSFGGAGSGANVLTF. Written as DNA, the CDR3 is TGCGCCAGCAGCTTCGGGGGCGCCGGCTCTGGGGCCAACGTCCTGACTTTC.

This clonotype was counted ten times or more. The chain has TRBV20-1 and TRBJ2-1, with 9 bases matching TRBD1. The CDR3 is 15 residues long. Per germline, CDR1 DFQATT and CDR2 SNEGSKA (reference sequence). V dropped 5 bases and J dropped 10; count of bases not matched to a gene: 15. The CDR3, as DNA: TGCAGTGCTTTGCACCCCGGGACAGGGAATTTAGAGCAGTTCTTC. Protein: CSALHPGTGNLEQFF.

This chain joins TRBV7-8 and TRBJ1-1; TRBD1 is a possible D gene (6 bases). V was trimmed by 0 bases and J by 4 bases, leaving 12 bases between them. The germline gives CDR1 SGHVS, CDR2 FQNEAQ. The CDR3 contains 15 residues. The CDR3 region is CASSLAAGAGTEAFF. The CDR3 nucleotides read TGTGCCAGCAGCTTAGCGGCAGGGGCGGGCACTGAAGCTTTCTTT.

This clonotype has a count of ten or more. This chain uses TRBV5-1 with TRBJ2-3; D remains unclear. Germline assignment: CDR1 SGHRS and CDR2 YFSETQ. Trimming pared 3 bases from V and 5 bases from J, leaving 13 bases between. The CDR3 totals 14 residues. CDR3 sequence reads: CASSSATQRDTQYF. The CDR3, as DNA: TGCGCCAGCAGCTCGGCGACCCAAAGAGATACGCAGTATTTT.

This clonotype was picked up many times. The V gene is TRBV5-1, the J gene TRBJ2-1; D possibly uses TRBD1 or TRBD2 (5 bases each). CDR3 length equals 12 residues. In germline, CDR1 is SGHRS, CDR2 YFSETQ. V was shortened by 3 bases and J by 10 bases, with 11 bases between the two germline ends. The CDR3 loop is CASSWVGTEQFF. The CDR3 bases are TGCGCCAGCAGCTGGGTGGGGACCGAGCAGTTCTTC.

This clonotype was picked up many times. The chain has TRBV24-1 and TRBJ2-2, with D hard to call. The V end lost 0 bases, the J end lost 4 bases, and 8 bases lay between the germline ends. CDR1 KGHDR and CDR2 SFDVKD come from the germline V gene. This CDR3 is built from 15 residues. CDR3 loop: CATSDLQLITGELFF. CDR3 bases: TGTGCCACCAGTGATTTGCAGCTAATCACCGGGGAGCTGTTTTTT.

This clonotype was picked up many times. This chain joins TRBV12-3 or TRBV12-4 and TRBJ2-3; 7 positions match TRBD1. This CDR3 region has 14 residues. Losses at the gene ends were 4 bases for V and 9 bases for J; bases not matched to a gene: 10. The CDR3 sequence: CASSSDLQGKTQYF. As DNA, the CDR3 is TGTGCCAGCAGTTCAGACCTACAGGGGAAAACGCAGTATTTT.